This passage covers 7 T cell receptor beta chains from one sample sequenced in a study of T cell changes during pregnancy in multiple sclerosis. Generated by immunoSEQ multiplex PCR, the TCRdb table keeps only in-frame clones and is missing some. The sample carries 130,000 or so clones, 90% to 95% recorded once. Source: peripheral blood, taken before pregnancy. The receptors were sampled from a female donor with multiple sclerosis, enrolled in a pregnancy study.

This chain uses TRBV6-1 with TRBJ2-7; 11 nucleotides match TRBD1. The CDR3 runs to 15 residues. In germline, CDR1 is MNHNS, CDR2 SASEGT. With V trimmed by 2 bases and J by 5 bases, 5 bases remained unmatched. The DNA of the CDR3 is TGTGCCAGCAGTGAAACCGGGACAGGGGGGGACGAGCAGTACTTC. Translating gives CASSETGTGGDEQYF.

The chain uses TRBV19 and TRBJ2-2; 7 bases map to TRBD1. Germline V gene sequence: CDR1 LNHDA, CDR2 SQIVND (reference sequence). The CDR3 covers 16 residues. The junction had 5 bases not matched to a gene; V was cut back by 3 bases and J by 1 base. The CDR3 loop is CASSMGQFWNTGELFF. In nucleotides, the CDR3 is TGTGCCAGTAGTATGGGACAGTTTTGGAACACCGGGGAGCTGTTTTTT.

V usage is TRBV7-9 and J usage is TRBJ2-4; 7 nucleotides line up with TRBD1. Germline V gene sequence: CDR1 SEHNR, CDR2 FQNEAQ (reference sequence). Trimming removed 3 bases from V and 6 bases from J; junction bases left unmatched: 5. The CDR3 is made up of 14 amino acids. The CDR3 region is CASSFGQGVNIQYF. DNA of the CDR3: TGTGCCAGCAGCTTTGGGCAGGGGGTAAACATTCAGTACTTC.

The chain recombines TRBV27 with TRBJ2-7; unclear D gene. The CDR3 loop spans 13 amino acids. Germline loops: CDR1 MNHEY, CDR2 SMNVEV (reference sequence). Trimming left V 2 bases short and J 3 bases short, with 8 bases between. The CDR3 DNA is TGTGCCAGCAGTTTAAACAGAGACTACGAGCAGTACTTC. It codes for CASSLNRDYEQYF.

The chain uses TRBV27 and TRBJ1-1; D is possibly TRBD1 (6 bases). The CDR3 totals 17 residues. Looked up from germline, CDR1 is MNHEY and CDR2 is SMNVEV (reference sequence). Trimming cost V 5 bases and J 1 base, with 20 bases left between them. CDR3 bases: TGTGCCAGCAGTCCTCTATCCGGGACAAGTTGGAACACTGAAGCTTTCTTT. Its translation: CASSPLSGTSWNTEAFF.

The chain is built from TRBV5-1 and TRBJ2-2; D is undetermined. V lost 1 base and J 0 bases, leaving 10 bases between the germline ends. The CDR3 has 16 amino acids. Per the germline V gene, CDR1 is SGHRS and CDR2 is YFSETQ. The CDR3 is CASSLSPFANTGELFF. CDR3 sequence (DNA): TGCGCCAGCAGCTTGTCCCCTTTTGCGAACACCGGGGAGCTGTTTTTT.

V and J are TRBV18 and TRBJ1-2; D perhaps matches TRBD1 (5 bases). Trimming took 2 bases from V and 7 from J, leaving 17 bases between them. This CDR3 comprises 15 residues. Per the germline V gene, CDR1 is KGHSH and CDR2 is LQKENI. The CDR3 DNA reads as TGTGCCAGCTCACCAATGCCGGGGGAATATGTTGGCTACACCTTC. Translated: CASSPMPGEYVGYTF.